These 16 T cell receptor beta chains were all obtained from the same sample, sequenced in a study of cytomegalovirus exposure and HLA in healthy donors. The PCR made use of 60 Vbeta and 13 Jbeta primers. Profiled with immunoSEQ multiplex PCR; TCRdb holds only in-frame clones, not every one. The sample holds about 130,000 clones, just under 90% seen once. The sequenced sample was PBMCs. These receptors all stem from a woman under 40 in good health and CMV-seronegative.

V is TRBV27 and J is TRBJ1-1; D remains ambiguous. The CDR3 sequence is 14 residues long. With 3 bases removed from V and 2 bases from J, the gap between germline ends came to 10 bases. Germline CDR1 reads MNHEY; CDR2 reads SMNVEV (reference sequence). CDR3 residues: CASSLAGLNTEAFF. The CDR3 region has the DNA TGTGCCAGCAGTTTGGCAGGCCTAAACACTGAAGCTTTCTTT.

The CDR3 region is CSVVLDSGNTIYF. The DNA for the CDR3 is TGCAGCGTTGTTCTAGACTCTGGAAACACCATATATTTT. This chain links TRBV29-1 with TRBJ1-3; D call uncertain. V lost 4 bases, J lost 0 bases, and 7 bases lay in between. The CDR3 covers 13 residues. Germline V gives CDR1 SQVTM, CDR2 ANQGSEA.

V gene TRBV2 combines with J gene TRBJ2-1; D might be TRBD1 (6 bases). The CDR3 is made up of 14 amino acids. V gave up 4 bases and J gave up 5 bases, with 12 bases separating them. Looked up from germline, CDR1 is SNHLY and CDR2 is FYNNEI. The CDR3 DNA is TGTGCCAGCAGTGTCAGGGGAGTCCACAATGAGCAGTTCTTC. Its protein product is CASSVRGVHNEQFF.

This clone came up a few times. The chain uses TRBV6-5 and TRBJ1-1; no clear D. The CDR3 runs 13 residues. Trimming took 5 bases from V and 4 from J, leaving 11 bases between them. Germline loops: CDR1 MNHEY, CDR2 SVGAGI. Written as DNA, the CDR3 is TGTGCCAGCAGTCCCGGTTCTCGCACTGAAGCTTTCTTT. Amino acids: CASSPGSRTEAFF.

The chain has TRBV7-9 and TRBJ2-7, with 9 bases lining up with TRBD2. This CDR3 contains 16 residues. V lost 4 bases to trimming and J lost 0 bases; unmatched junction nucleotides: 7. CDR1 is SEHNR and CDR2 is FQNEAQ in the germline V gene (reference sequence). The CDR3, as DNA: TGTGCCAGCAGCTATAGCGGGAGAGACCACTCCTACGAGCAGTACTTC. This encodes CASSYSGRDHSYEQYF.

The CDR3: CASSQEGRAHYSYNSPLHF. CDR3 in DNA: TGCGCCAGCAGCCAAGAAGGGAGGGCGCATTACTCCTATAATTCACCCCTCCACTTT. The rearrangement uses TRBV4-1 and TRBJ1-6; no firm D call. The CDR3 length is 19 residues. V lost 0 bases to trimming and J lost 0 bases, with 15 bases between them. Germline V gene data show CDR1 as MGHRA and CDR2 as YSYEKL.

The CDR3, as DNA: TGTGCCAGCAGTCTGGGGACAGGGAACACTGAAGCTTTCTTT. Protein: CASSLGTGNTEAFF. The rearrangement joins TRBV6-1 to TRBJ1-1, with 8 bases fitting TRBD1. V was pared by 5 bases and J by 1 base, with 3 bases of the junction left unmatched. This CDR3 is built from 14 residues. CDR1 is MNHNS and CDR2 is SASEGT in the germline V gene.

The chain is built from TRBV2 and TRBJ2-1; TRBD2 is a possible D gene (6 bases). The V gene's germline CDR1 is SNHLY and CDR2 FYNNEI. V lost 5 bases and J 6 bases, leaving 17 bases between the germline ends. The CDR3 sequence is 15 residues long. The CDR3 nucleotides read TGTGCCAGCAGTCCCATCTCCGGGGGAAGCAATGAGCAGTTCTTC. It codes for CASSPISGGSNEQFF.

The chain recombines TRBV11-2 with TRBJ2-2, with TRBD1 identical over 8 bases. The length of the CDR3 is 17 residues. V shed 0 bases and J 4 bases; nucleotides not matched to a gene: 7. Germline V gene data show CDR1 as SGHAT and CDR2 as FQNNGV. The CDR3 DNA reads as TGTGCCAGCAGCTTAGATTCTCCAGGGGGCCGCACCGGGGAGCTGTTTTTT. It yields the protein CASSLDSPGGRTGELFF.

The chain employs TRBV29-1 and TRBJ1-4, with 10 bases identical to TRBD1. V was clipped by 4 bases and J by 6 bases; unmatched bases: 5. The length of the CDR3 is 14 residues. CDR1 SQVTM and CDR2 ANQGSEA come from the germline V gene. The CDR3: CSVGPGTGDEKLFF. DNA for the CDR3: TGCAGCGTTGGGCCCGGGACAGGGGATGAAAAACTGTTTTTT. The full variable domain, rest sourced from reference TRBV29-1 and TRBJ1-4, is SAVISQKPSRDICQRGTSLTIQCQVDSQVTMMFWYRQQPGQSLTLIATANQGSEATYESGFVIDKFPISRPNLTFSTLTVSNMSPEDSSIYLCSVGPGTGDEKLFFGSGTQLSVL.

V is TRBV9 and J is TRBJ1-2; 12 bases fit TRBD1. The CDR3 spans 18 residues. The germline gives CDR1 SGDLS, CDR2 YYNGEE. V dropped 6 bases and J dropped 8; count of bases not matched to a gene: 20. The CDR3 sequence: CASNPGTGGLGSGLGYTF. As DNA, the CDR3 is TGTGCCAGCAACCCCGGGACAGGGGGCTTGGGTTCGGGCTTAGGCTACACCTTC.

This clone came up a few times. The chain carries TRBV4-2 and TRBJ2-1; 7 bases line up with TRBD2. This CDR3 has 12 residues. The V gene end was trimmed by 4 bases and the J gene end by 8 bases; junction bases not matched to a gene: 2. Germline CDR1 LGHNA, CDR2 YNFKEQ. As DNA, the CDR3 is TGTGCCAGCAGCCCTCTAGCGGATGAGCAGTTCTTC. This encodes CASSPLADEQFF.

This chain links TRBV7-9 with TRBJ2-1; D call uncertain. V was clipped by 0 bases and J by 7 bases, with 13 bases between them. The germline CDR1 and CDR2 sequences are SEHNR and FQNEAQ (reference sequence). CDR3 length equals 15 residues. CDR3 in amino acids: CASSLAGRSENEQFF. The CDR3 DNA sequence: TGTGCCAGCAGCTTAGCGGGCAGATCCGAAAATGAGCAGTTCTTC.

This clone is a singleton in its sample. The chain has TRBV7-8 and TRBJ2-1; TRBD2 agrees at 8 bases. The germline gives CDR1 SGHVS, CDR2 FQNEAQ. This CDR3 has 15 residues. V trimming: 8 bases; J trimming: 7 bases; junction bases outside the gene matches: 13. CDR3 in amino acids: CASGPGGAGVNEQFF. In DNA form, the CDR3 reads TGTGCCAGCGGCCCGGGAGGAGCGGGGGTGAATGAGCAGTTCTTC.

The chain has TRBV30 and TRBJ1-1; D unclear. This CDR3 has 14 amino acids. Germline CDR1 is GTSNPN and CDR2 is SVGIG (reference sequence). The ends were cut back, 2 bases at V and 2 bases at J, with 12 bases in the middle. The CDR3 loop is CAWSITGFNTEAFF. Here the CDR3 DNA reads TGTGCCTGGAGTATTACGGGATTCAACACTGAAGCTTTCTTT.

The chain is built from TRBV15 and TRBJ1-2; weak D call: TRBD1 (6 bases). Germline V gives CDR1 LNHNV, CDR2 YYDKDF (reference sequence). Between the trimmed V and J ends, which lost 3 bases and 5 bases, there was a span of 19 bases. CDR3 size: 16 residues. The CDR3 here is CATSSYQWGGRYGYTF. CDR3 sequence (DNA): TGTGCCACCAGCAGTTACCAGTGGGGGGGCCGTTATGGCTACACCTTC.